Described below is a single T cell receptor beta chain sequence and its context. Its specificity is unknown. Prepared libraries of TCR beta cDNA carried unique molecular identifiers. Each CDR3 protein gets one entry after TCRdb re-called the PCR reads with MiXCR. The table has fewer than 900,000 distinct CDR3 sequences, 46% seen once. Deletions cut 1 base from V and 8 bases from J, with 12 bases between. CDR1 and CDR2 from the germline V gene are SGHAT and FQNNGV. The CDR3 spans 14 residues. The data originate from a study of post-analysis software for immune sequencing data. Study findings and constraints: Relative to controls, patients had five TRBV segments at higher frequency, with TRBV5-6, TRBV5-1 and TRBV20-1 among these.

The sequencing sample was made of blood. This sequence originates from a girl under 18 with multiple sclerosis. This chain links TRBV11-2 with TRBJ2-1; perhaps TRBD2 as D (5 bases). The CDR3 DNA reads TGTGCCAGCAGCTTAGTGGCTAGCCGAGATGAGCAGTTCTTC. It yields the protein CASSLVASRDEQFF.